Shown below are 13 T cell receptor beta chains from a single sample sequenced in a study of technical replicates of blood from a handful of donors. Assay: immunoSEQ multiplex PCR; the TCRdb copy retains only in-frame clones and omits some. Here the sample spans approximately 70,000 clones, roughly 90% being singletons. Sequenced: T cells isolated from PBMCs. The receptor set was obtained from a human donor in good health.

This chain connects TRBV19 to TRBJ2-3, with D possibly matching TRBD2 (6 bases). V gave up 5 bases and J gave up 4 bases, with 13 bases separating them. The CDR3 length is 14 residues. Germline-derived CDR1 and CDR2 are LNHDA and SQIVND (reference sequence). CDR3 DNA sequence: TGTGCCAGTAGTCCGGGACTGACCCCAGATACGCAGTATTTT. As protein: CASSPGLTPDTQYF. Full variable domain (missing parts from reference TRBV19 and TRBJ2-3): DGGITQSPKYLFRKEGQNVTLSCEQNLNHDAMYWYRQDPGQGLRLIYYSQIVNDFQKGDIAEGYSVSREKKESFPLTVTSAQKNPTAFYLCASSPGLTPDTQYFGPGTRLTVL.

CDR3 sequence (DNA): TGTGCCATCAGCCCAGGACTAGCGGGATCCTACGAGCAGTACTTC. Amino acid sequence: CAISPGLAGSYEQYF. The genes are TRBV10-3 and TRBJ2-7, with TRBD2 matching over 12 bases. Looked up from germline, CDR1 is ENHRY and CDR2 is SYGVKD. With 6 bases clipped from V and 1 base from J, the junction kept 4 bases outside the gene matches. The CDR3 has 15 amino acids.

J is TRBJ2-1 and V is TRBV27; D remains unclear. CDR1 is MNHEY, CDR2 SMNVEV, per germline (reference sequence). The CDR3 is made up of 14 amino acids. Trimming removed 2 bases from V and 2 bases from J, with 7 bases in between. CDR3 region: CASSLGGTYNEQFF. CDR3 DNA sequence: TGTGCCAGCAGTTTAGGCGGAACCTACAATGAGCAGTTCTTC.

The rearrangement joins TRBV9 to TRBJ2-1; 10 nucleotides align to TRBD2. The CDR3 covers 15 residues. Germline V gives CDR1 SGDLS, CDR2 YYNGEE. Trimming removed 3 bases from V and 6 bases from J; junction bases left unmatched: 6. CDR3 protein: CASSGSGRGINEQFF. In DNA, the CDR3 is TGTGCCAGCAGCGGAAGCGGGAGGGGAATCAATGAGCAGTTCTTC.

The J gene is TRBJ2-1, the V gene TRBV13; D gene ambiguous. Germline V gene sequence: CDR1 PRHDT, CDR2 FYEKMQ (reference sequence). The CDR3 spans 11 residues. V lost 5 bases and J lost 7, with 6 bases in between. The CDR3 region is CASSHSNEQFF. The CDR3 DNA reads as TGTGCCAGCAGCCACTCTAATGAGCAGTTCTTC. Combining the CDR3 with reference TRBV13 and TRBJ2-1 gives the whole variable domain AAGVIQSPRHLIKEKRETATLKCYPIPRHDTVYWYQQGPGQDPQFLISFYEKMQSDKGSIPDRFSAQQFSDYHSELNMSSLELGDSALYFCASSHSNEQFFGPGTRLTVL.

In the case of this clone: Germline and junction disagree at one end, which may indicate a read error. The chain has TRBV4-1 and TRBJ2-3; tentatively, D is TRBD1 (6 bases). CDR1 and CDR2 from the germline V gene are MGHRA and YSYEKL. The CDR3 loop spans 12 amino acids. CDR3 in DNA: TGCGCCAGCAGCCAAGAGACAGGTACGCAGTATTTT. Protein: CASSQETGTQYF.

The gene calls are TRBV7-2 and TRBJ2-3, with 14 bases identical to TRBD2. The germline gives CDR1 SGHTA, CDR2 FQGNSA. The CDR3 spans 16 residues. The V gene end was trimmed by 3 bases and the J gene end by 5 bases; junction bases not matched to a gene: 4. As DNA, the CDR3 is TGTGCCAGCAGCTTGGGACTAGCGGGAGCTCAAGATACGCAGTATTTT. Amino acids: CASSLGLAGAQDTQYF. The full variable domain, completed using reference TRBV7-2 and TRBJ2-3, is GAGVSQSPSNKVTEKGKDVELRCDPISGHTALYWYRQSLGQGLEFLIYFQGNSAPDKSGLPSDRFSAERTGGSVSTLTIQRTQQEDSAVYLCASSLGLAGAQDTQYFGPGTRLTVL.

The genes are TRBV6-6 and TRBJ1-2; tentatively, D is TRBD1 (5 bases). CDR3 length: 13 residues. V lost 7 bases, J lost 3 bases, and 12 bases lay in between. Germline values: CDR1 MNHNY, CDR2 SVGAGI (reference sequence). The CDR3 sequence: CASTLGGDYGYTF. The CDR3 DNA reads as TGTGCCAGCACCCTGGGAGGGGACTATGGCTACACCTTC.

This clone was detected once. V and J are TRBV9 and TRBJ2-5, with TRBD2 matching over 14 bases. Looked up from germline, CDR1 is SGDLS and CDR2 is YYNGEE. Trimming at V came to 0 bases and at J to 5 bases, leaving 9 bases not matched to a gene. This CDR3 is built from 18 residues. CDR3 sequence: CASSVASHGTSGSETQYF. The DNA of the CDR3 is TGTGCCAGCAGCGTAGCGAGCCACGGGACTAGCGGGAGTGAGACCCAGTACTTC.

V usage is TRBV30 and J usage is TRBJ2-3; possible D gene TRBD1, 6 bases. Trimming stripped 2 bases from V and 3 bases from J, with 18 bases between. Germline V lookup: CDR1 GTSNPN, CDR2 SVGIG (reference sequence). CDR3 size: 16 residues. The CDR3 nucleotides read TGTGCCTGGAGTCCTGGGGGCCCGGGACGGACAGATACGCAGTATTTT. Protein: CAWSPGGPGRTDTQYF.

This clone was found once. The chain is built from TRBV6-5 and TRBJ2-7; D is possibly TRBD1 (5 bases). CDR3 length equals 15 residues. Trimming removed 0 bases from V and 3 bases from J, with 12 bases in between. CDR1 and CDR2 from the germline V gene are MNHEY and SVGAGI. CDR3 coding DNA: TGTGCCAGCAGTTACTCGAACCAGGGAAACTACGAGCAGTACTTC. Its translation: CASSYSNQGNYEQYF.

This chain joins TRBV19 and TRBJ2-7; the D gene is possibly TRBD1 (5 bases). The CDR3 runs 11 residues. Germline V gene sequence: CDR1 LNHDA, CDR2 SQIVND (reference sequence). V lost 3 bases and J 7 bases, leaving 7 bases between the germline ends. The CDR3, as DNA: TGTGCCAGTAGTATCCCAGGGGAGCAGTACTTC. It specifies CASSIPGEQYF.

This sequence joins TRBV18 and TRBJ2-1, with D maybe TRBD2 (6 bases). The CDR3 runs to 13 residues. Trimming shortened V by 6 bases and J by 7 bases, and 13 bases separated the two germline ends. Germline V gene lookup returns CDR1 KGHSH and CDR2 LQKENI. The CDR3 DNA reads as TGTGCCAGCTCCCCCGGACTAAATAATGAGCAGTTCTTC. It codes for CASSPGLNNEQFF.